The 29 T cell receptor beta chains reported below all come from one sample, sequenced in a study of PD-L1 blockade in urothelial cancer. Data came from immunoSEQ multiplex PCR; TCRdb stores just in-frame clones and leaves some out. The sample contains about 91,000 clones, approximately 87% of which appear only once. Specified time point: peripheral blood 6 weeks after treatment start. Sequenced here: PBMCs, sampled around atezolizumab (anti-PD-L1) treatment. The receptor source for this set is a man between 65 and 85 years old with urothelial cancer.

The rearrangement uses TRBV25-1 and TRBJ1-4; 9 bases fit TRBD1. Germline CDR1 and CDR2: MGHDK and SYGVNS. The CDR3 loop spans 15 amino acids. J lost 8 bases, V lost 1 base, and 5 bases had no gene match. Here the CDR3 reads CASSEFRQGGEKLFF. The CDR3 DNA follows: TGTGCCAGCAGTGAATTCAGACAGGGGGGAGAAAAACTGTTTTTT.

The CDR3 coding sequence is TGTGCCAGCAGCTTCCAAGAGGGATCCTACAATGAGCAGTTCTTC. Its protein product is CASSFQEGSYNEQFF. V gene TRBV7-2 combines with J gene TRBJ2-1; a possible D gene is TRBD2 (5 bases). The CDR3 runs to 15 residues. Germline CDR1 and CDR2: SGHTA and FQGNSA. Deletions cut 3 bases from V and 1 base from J, with 10 bases between.

To note about this clone: This sample also contains other DNA sequences that code for the same CDR3. The genes are TRBV5-4 and TRBJ2-1; 8 nucleotides align to TRBD2. The CDR3 sequence is 15 residues long. The V gene's germline CDR1 is SGHNT and CDR2 YYREEE (reference sequence). With V trimmed by 2 bases and J by 2 bases, 3 bases remained unmatched. CDR3 sequence: CASSFSGGAYNEQFF. CDR3 coding DNA: TGTGCCAGCAGCTTTTCCGGGGGGGCCTACAATGAGCAGTTCTTC.

The V gene is TRBV18, the J gene TRBJ1-5; 8 bases line up with TRBD1. V lost 5 bases, J lost 4 bases, and 4 bases stayed unmatched. CDR1 is KGHSH, CDR2 LQKENI, per germline. The CDR3 sequence is 14 residues long. This CDR3 is CASSVGTGNQPQHF. CDR3 coding DNA: TGTGCCAGCTCAGTCGGGACAGGTAATCAGCCCCAGCATTTT.

The rearrangement links TRBV19 to TRBJ2-1, with 7 bases lining up with TRBD1. This CDR3 is built from 15 residues. The germline gives CDR1 LNHDA, CDR2 SQIVND (reference sequence). The trim removed 6 bases at V and 3 bases at J, leaving 8 bases unmatched. The CDR3 spells CASRLDRALYNEQFF. CDR3 bases: TGTGCCAGTAGACTCGACAGGGCCCTCTACAATGAGCAGTTCTTC.

The genes are TRBV5-1 and TRBJ1-6; D call uncertain. Germline-derived CDR1 and CDR2 are SGHRS and YFSETQ. Trimming stripped 0 bases from V and 8 bases from J, with 12 bases between. The CDR3 has 15 amino acids. The CDR3 spells CASSLGGRSDSPLHF. The CDR3 bases are TGCGCCAGCAGCTTGGGAGGCCGGTCGGATTCACCCCTCCACTTT. The variable domain in full, with the rest retrieved from reference TRBV5-1 and TRBJ1-6, is KAGVTQTPRYLIKTRGQQVTLSCSPISGHRSVSWYQQTPGQGLQFLFEYFSETQRNKGNFPGRFSGRQFSNSRSEMNVSTLELGDSALYLCASSLGGRSDSPLHFGNGTRLTVT.

This clone was detected only once. The sample carries other DNA sequences with the same CDR3. V is TRBV15 and J is TRBJ1-2, with D unclear. CDR1 is LNHNV and CDR2 is YYDKDF in the germline V gene (reference sequence). Trimming removed 0 bases at V and 8 bases at J, with 7 bases between. The CDR3 contains 12 residues. CDR3 region: CATSRDRQGYTF. CDR3 bases: TGTGCCACCAGCAGAGATCGCCAGGGCTACACCTTC.

This clone was observed a few times. The V and J genes are TRBV10-2 and TRBJ1-6; D not certain. Germline assignment: CDR1 WSHSY and CDR2 SAAADI. CDR3 size: 13 residues. V was pared by 0 bases and J by 7 bases, with 4 bases between. Written as DNA, the CDR3 is TGCGCCAGCAGTGAGTCGACAAATTCACCCCTCCACTTT. This sequence encodes CASSESTNSPLHF.

The chain couples TRBV7-2 to TRBJ2-2; 7 nucleotides line up with TRBD2. CDR1 SGHTA and CDR2 FQGNSA come from the germline V gene. This CDR3 region has 14 residues. The V and J ends lost 3 bases and 6 bases, in that order; junction bases with no gene match: 4. As DNA, the CDR3 is TGTGCCAGCAGCTTCAAAGCGGGGTCCGGGGAGCTGTTTTTT. This encodes CASSFKAGSGELFF.

The CDR3 is CASSLTRDNEQFF. The CDR3 DNA follows: TGTGCCAGCAGCTTAACACGAGACAATGAGCAGTTCTTC. This chain connects TRBV7-3 to TRBJ2-1; no firm D call. The CDR3 spans 13 residues. Germline V gene sequence: CDR1 SGHTA, CDR2 FQGTGA. Trimming took 0 bases from V and 5 from J, leaving 5 bases between them. The full variable domain, its missing parts supplied by reference TRBV7-3 and TRBJ2-1, is GAGVSQTPSNKVTEKGKYVELRCDPISGHTALYWYRQSLGQGPEFLIYFQGTGAADDSGLPNDRFFAVRPEGSVSTLKIQRTERGDSAVYLCASSLTRDNEQFFGPGTRLTVL.

The chain is built from TRBV19 and TRBJ2-1, with 8 bases identical to TRBD2. The CDR3 has 13 residues. V trimming: 4 bases; J trimming: 9 bases; junction bases outside the gene matches: 5. Germline assignment: CDR1 LNHDA and CDR2 SQIVND (reference sequence). CDR3 sequence reads: CASSTRGGPEQFF. DNA for the CDR3: TGTGCCAGTAGTACCCGGGGGGGCCCTGAGCAGTTCTTC.

The rearrangement links TRBV6-5 to TRBJ1-5, with D perhaps matching TRBD1 (5 bases). V dropped 5 bases and J dropped 4 bases, with 9 bases sitting between them. The CDR3 length is 13 residues. Per germline, CDR1 MNHEY and CDR2 SVGAGI. The CDR3 sequence: CASSPGGNQPQHF. The CDR3 nucleotides read TGTGCCAGCAGTCCTGGGGGGAATCAGCCCCAGCATTTT.

This chain links TRBV5-4 with TRBJ2-5; 8 bases are a match to TRBD2. The CDR3 has 16 amino acids. Germline CDR1 SGHNT, CDR2 YYREEE (reference sequence). Losses at the gene ends were 1 base for V and 5 bases for J; bases not matched to a gene: 10. The DNA of the CDR3 is TGTGCCAGCAGCTTGCAGATCGGGGGGGCCTGGGAGACCCAGTACTTC. It yields the protein CASSLQIGGAWETQYF.

The chain couples TRBV15 to TRBJ1-4; 9 bases match TRBD1. The CDR3 has 18 amino acids. Germline-derived CDR1 and CDR2 are LNHNV and YYDKDF (reference sequence). V lost 2 bases and J lost 4; bases outside the gene matches: 11. CDR3 coding DNA: TGTGCCACCAGCAGACGGGACAGGGTCCAAGGGGTTAATGAAAAACTGTTTTTT. Its protein product is CATSRRDRVQGVNEKLFF.

The V gene is TRBV6-5, the J gene TRBJ1-1; tentative D call: TRBD1 (5 bases). The CDR3 has 11 residues. V was pared by 2 bases and J by 11 bases, with 9 bases between. Germline V lookup: CDR1 MNHEY, CDR2 SVGAGI. The CDR3 DNA reads TGTGCCAGCAGTTACGGGGGGGACGCTTTCTTT. Its protein product is CASSYGGDAFF.

As for this clone: Germline and junction disagree at one end, which may indicate a read error. The chain couples TRBV7-7 to TRBJ2-5, with D perhaps TRBD1 (5 bases). In germline, CDR1 is SSHAT, CDR2 FNYEAQ (reference sequence). The CDR3 is made up of 15 amino acids. Written as DNA, the CDR3 is TGTGCTAGCAGCTCTGGAAGGGGATCCCAAGAGACCCAGTACTTC. It specifies CASSSGRGSQETQYF.

In this sample, this clone turned up a few times. V gene TRBV5-4 combines with J gene TRBJ1-5; 10 nucleotides align to TRBD1. After removal of 4 bases from V and 5 bases from J, the junction contained 6 bases not matched to a gene. The CDR3 extends over 15 amino acids. Germline V gene sequence: CDR1 SGHNT, CDR2 YYREEE (reference sequence). CDR3 in DNA: TGTGCCAGCAGCCCCGGGACAGGGGCCGATCAGCCCCAGCATTTT. This codes for CASSPGTGADQPQHF.

This clone has a handful of counts. The chain is built from TRBV12-5 and TRBJ2-2; a weak D match, TRBD1 (6 bases). V lost 1 base to trimming and J lost 5 bases, with 11 bases between them. The CDR3 contains 15 residues. CDR1 LGHNT and CDR2 FRNRAP come from the germline V gene. CDR3 bases: TGTGCTAGTGGTTTGGGCCAGGGGTGGACCGGGGAGCTGTTTTTT. Translation gives CASGLGQGWTGELFF. Complete variable domain (other parts from reference TRBV12-5 and TRBJ2-2): DARVTQTPRHKVTEMGQEVTMRCQPILGHNTVFWYRQTMMQGLELLAYFRNRAPLDDSGMPKDRFSAEMPDATLATLKIQPSEPRDSAVYFCASGLGQGWTGELFFGEGSRLTVL.

The V gene is TRBV7-2, the J gene TRBJ1-5; TRBD1 matches 7 bases. Germline V lookup: CDR1 SGHTA, CDR2 FQGNSA. The CDR3 spans 14 residues. J lost 5 bases, V lost 5 bases, and 6 bases had no gene match. The CDR3 protein is CASSARDRYQPQHF. The CDR3 coding sequence is TGTGCCAGCAGCGCACGGGACAGATATCAGCCCCAGCATTTT. Together with reference TRBV7-2 and TRBJ1-5, the CDR3 gives the full variable domain: GAGVSQSPSNKVTEKGKDVELRCDPISGHTALYWYRQSLGQGLEFLIYFQGNSAPDKSGLPSDRFSAERTGGSVSTLTIQRTQQEDSAVYLCASSARDRYQPQHFGDGTRLSIL.

This clone was counted once. The gene calls are TRBV6-5 and TRBJ1-6; D unresolved. The CDR3 length is 13 residues. Germline V gene data show CDR1 as MNHEY and CDR2 as SVGAGI. The ends were cut back, 3 bases at V and 8 bases at J, with 8 bases in the middle. CDR3 sequence: CASSYEGYSPLHF. DNA of the CDR3: TGTGCCAGCAGTTATGAGGGTTATTCACCCCTCCACTTT.

This chain joins TRBV6-6 and TRBJ1-2; 8 nucleotides line up with TRBD1. The germline V gene encodes CDR1 MNHNY and CDR2 SVGAGI (reference sequence). The CDR3 runs to 15 residues. The ends lost 6 bases at V and 0 bases at J; junction bases unmatched: 6. The CDR3 loop reads CASRQGAGSNYGYTF. The CDR3 coding sequence is TGTGCCAGCAGGCAGGGGGCGGGTTCTAACTATGGCTACACCTTC.

This chain joins TRBV6-1 and TRBJ1-6, with a tentative D call TRBD1 (6 bases). This CDR3 contains 15 residues. The V gene's germline CDR1 is MNHNS and CDR2 SASEGT. V lost 8 bases, J lost 0 bases, and 11 bases lay in between. In DNA form, the CDR3 reads TGTGCCAGCGGACGACAGGTCTCCTATAATTCACCCCTCCACTTT. This encodes CASGRQVSYNSPLHF.

This rearrangement joins TRBV19 to TRBJ1-5, with D uncertain. Germline V lookup: CDR1 LNHDA, CDR2 SQIVND (reference sequence). V was shortened by 6 bases and J by 3 bases, with 12 bases between the two germline ends. CDR3 size: 14 residues. CDR3 protein: CASSFRDSNQPQHF. The CDR3 DNA reads TGTGCCAGTAGCTTCCGGGATTCCAATCAGCCCCAGCATTTT.

This sequence joins TRBV2 and TRBJ1-5; D uncertain. There are 13 residues in the CDR3. Trimming shortened V by 4 bases and J by 5 bases, and 9 bases separated the two germline ends. Germline assignment: CDR1 SNHLY and CDR2 FYNNEI. CDR3 sequence reads: CASSVTSDQPQHF. The CDR3 DNA sequence: TGTGCCAGCAGTGTCACATCCGATCAGCCCCAGCATTTT.

The chain couples TRBV19 to TRBJ1-5; possibly TRBD1 for D (5 bases). CDR3 size: 14 residues. Trimming left V 3 bases short and J 6 bases short, with 12 bases between. Germline-derived CDR1 and CDR2 are LNHDA and SQIVND (reference sequence). CDR3 amino acids: CASSMGGSGQPQHF. In DNA form, the CDR3 reads TGTGCCAGTAGTATGGGGGGTTCGGGTCAGCCCCAGCATTTT.

The chain uses TRBV6-5 and TRBJ2-1, with TRBD2 as a possible D gene (6 bases). The CDR3 sequence is 16 residues long. The V gene's germline CDR1 is MNHEY and CDR2 SVGAGI. V was clipped by 2 bases and J by 2 bases, with 13 bases between them. Here the CDR3 DNA reads TGTGCCAGCAGTTACGTCCCTAGCGAGGCCTACAATGAGCAGTTCTTC. Translated, it gives CASSYVPSEAYNEQFF.

The chain couples TRBV25-1 to TRBJ2-3; TRBD2 matches at 14 bases. V shed 5 bases, J shed 3 bases, and the junction held 4 bases outside the gene matches. This CDR3 has 16 amino acids. Germline-derived CDR1 and CDR2 are MGHDK and SYGVNS. CDR3 in DNA: TGTGCCAGCAGTACCCGGACTAGCGGGGGGACAGATACGCAGTATTTT. Translated, it gives CASSTRTSGGTDTQYF. The whole variable domain, filled in from reference TRBV25-1 and TRBJ2-3, reads EADIYQTPRYLVIGTGKKITLECSQTMGHDKMYWYQQDPGMELHLIHYSYGVNSTEKGDLSSESTVSRIRTEHFPLTLESARPSHTSQYLCASSTRTSGGTDTQYFGPGTRLTVL.

The chain employs TRBV19 and TRBJ2-5; 7 bases line up with TRBD2. V was clipped by 3 bases and J by 6 bases; unmatched bases: 7. Germline loops: CDR1 LNHDA, CDR2 SQIVND (reference sequence). CDR3 size: 14 residues. The CDR3 DNA is TGTGCCAGTAGTATCGCCGGGACTATGAAGACCCAGTACTTC. Translating it yields CASSIAGTMKTQYF. Full variable domain (outside the CDR3, taken from reference TRBV19 and TRBJ2-5): DGGITQSPKYLFRKEGQNVTLSCEQNLNHDAMYWYRQDPGQGLRLIYYSQIVNDFQKGDIAEGYSVSREKKESFPLTVTSAQKNPTAFYLCASSIAGTMKTQYFGPGTRLLVL.

V and J are TRBV5-6 and TRBJ2-7; the D is unclear. Germline loops: CDR1 SGHDT, CDR2 YYEEEE. CDR3 size: 14 residues. Trimming took 0 bases from V and 0 from J, leaving 7 bases between them. This CDR3 reads CASSLETVSYEQYF. CDR3 nucleotides: TGTGCCAGCAGCTTGGAAACAGTCTCCTACGAGCAGTACTTC.